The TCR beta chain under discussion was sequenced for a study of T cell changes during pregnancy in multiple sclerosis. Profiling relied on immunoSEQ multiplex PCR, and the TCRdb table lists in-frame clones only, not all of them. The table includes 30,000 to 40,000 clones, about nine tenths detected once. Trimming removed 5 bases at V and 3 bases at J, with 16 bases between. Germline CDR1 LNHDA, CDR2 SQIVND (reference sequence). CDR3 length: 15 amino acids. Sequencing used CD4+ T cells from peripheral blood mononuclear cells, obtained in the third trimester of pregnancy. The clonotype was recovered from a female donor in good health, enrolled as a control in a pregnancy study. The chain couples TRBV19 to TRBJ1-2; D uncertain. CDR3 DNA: TGTGCCAGTAGTCCACCCCGGGGTGAAGACTATGGCTACACCTTC. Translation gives CASSPPRGEDYGYTF.